The rows below give T cell receptor beta chains drawn from one sample of a study of OX40 agonist ivuxolimab in advanced cancers. Assay used: immunoSEQ multiplex PCR; TCRdb lists only in-frame clones, some missing. The sample lists approximately 22,000 clones, about 86% seen once, with 15% to 20% in the top ten. The sequenced sample was CD4+ or CD8+ T cells sorted from blood, obtained in a trial of the OX40 agonist ivuxolimab. Receptors were obtained from an adult with an advanced solid tumor such as melanoma, head and neck, liver or kidney cancer. Each CDR3 is given with its conserved first and last residue. D genes are given only for firm matches. Size values are once, few and many counts, or a class for expanded clones, and some rows have none.

TRBD2 15 few TRBJ2-1 TRBV4-1 CASSHSSGTYNEQFF TGCGCCAGCAGCCACTCTAGCGGAACCTACAATGAGCAGTTCTTC
NA 16 NA TRBJ1-5 TRBV6-6 CASSTRRAQSNQPQHF TGTGCCAGCAGTACGAGACGGGCCCAAAGCAATCAGCCCCAGCATTTT
NA 15 NA TRBJ2-7 TRBV18 CASSPFRDASYEQYF TGTGCCAGCTCACCTTTCCGGGACGCCAGCTACGAGCAGTACTTC
NA 17 NA TRBJ2-1 TRBV7-2 CASSPQQGLSGYNEQFF TGTGCCAGCAGCCCCCAGCAAGGACTTAGCGGCTACAATGAGCAGTTCTTC
TRBD2 15 few TRBJ2-3 TRBV5-4 CASSRGTSSGDTQYF TGTGCCAGCAGCCGAGGGACTAGTTCCGGAGATACGCAGTATTTT
NA 11 NA TRBJ2-3 TRBV5-1 CASSLGDTQYF TGCGCTAGCAGCTTGGGAGATACGCAGTATTTT
NA 16 NA TRBJ2-2 TRBV19 CASSITAGAVTGELFF TGTGCCAGTAGTATAACGGCAGGGGCGGTCACCGGGGAGCTGTTTTTT
NA 14 NA TRBJ1-2 TRBV29-1 CSVDSAGANYGYTF TGCAGCGTTGACTCGGCAGGTGCTAACTATGGCTACACCTTC
TRBD1 15 few TRBJ1-2 TRBV5-1 CASSHGTGGSGGYTF TGCGCCAGCAGCCATGGGACAGGGGGCTCCGGCGGCTACACCTTC
TRBD1 13 NA TRBJ2-5 TRBV9 CASSVTGIETQYF TGTGCCAGCAGCGTGACAGGGATTGAGACCCAGTACTTC
NA 12 NA TRBJ2-1 TRBV6-5 CASRGRGNEQFF TGTGCCAGCCGGGGTCGTGGCAATGAGCAGTTCTTC
TRBD1 15 NA TRBJ2-6 TRBV2 CASKEGAAGANVLTF TGTGCCAGCAAAGAGGGGGCAGCTGGGGCCAACGTCCTGACTTTC
NA 14 NA TRBJ2-7 TRBV7-8 CASSLSGTSYEQYF TGTGCCAGCAGCCTGTCTGGGACATCCTACGAGCAGTACTTC
TRBD2 14 once TRBJ2-2 TRBV27 CASRSGRVLGELFF TGTGCCAGCAGAAGCGGGAGGGTACTCGGGGAGCTGTTTTTT
NA 16 NA TRBJ2-7 TRBV6-6 CASSYPRFGRSHEQYF TGTGCCAGCAGTTACCCCCGTTTCGGTAGGTCCCACGAGCAGTACTTC
NA 10 NA TRBJ2-7 TRBV29-1 CSARDTSQYF TGCAGCGCAAGGGACACTTCGCAGTACTTC
NA 12 NA TRBJ1-2 TRBV7-8 CASSLVGDGYTF TGTGCCAGCAGCTTAGTTGGAGATGGCTACACCTTC
NA 11 NA TRBJ2-3 TRBV6-5 CASSRGDTQYF TGTGCCAGCAGTCGGGGGGATACGCAGTATTTT
TRBD1 14 NA TRBJ2-1 TRBV7-6 CASSKGQGITEQFF TGTGCCAGCAGCAAAGGACAGGGAATTACTGAGCAGTTCTTC
NA 14 NA TRBJ1-5 TRBV6-5 CASSYKDSNQPQHF TGTGCCAGCAGTTACAAGGATAGCAATCAGCCCCAGCATTTT
TRBD2 12 NA TRBJ2-5 TRBV7-7 CASGSGRETQYF TGTGCTAGCGGCAGCGGGAGGGAGACCCAGTACTTC
TRBD2 15 NA TRBJ2-1 TRBV7-9 CASSRLAGVVNEQFF TGTGCCAGCAGCCGACTAGCGGGAGTGGTCAATGAGCAGTTCTTC
NA 13 NA TRBJ2-7 TRBV7-8 CASSSDWLGEQYF TGTGCCAGCAGCTCGGACTGGCTGGGGGAGCAGTACTTC
NA 15 NA TRBJ1-1 TRBV6-1 CASSVGRLMNTEAFF TGTGCCAGCAGTGTAGGCAGACTGATGAACACTGAAGCTTTCTTT
TRBD1 14 NA TRBJ1-2 TRBV5-1 CASSPAGQAYGYTF TGCGCCAGCAGCCCGGCCGGACAGGCCTATGGCTACACCTTC
NA 16 NA TRBJ2-1 TRBV6-5 CASSYSGGRTFNEQFF TGTGCCAGCAGTTACTCCGGGGGGCGAACTTTCAATGAGCAGTTCTTC
NA 15 NA TRBJ1-3 TRBV13 CASSLTAGSGNTIYF TGTGCCAGCAGCTTAACCGCAGGGTCTGGAAACACCATATATTTT
NA 14 NA TRBJ1-5 TRBV18 CASSPGDSNQPQHF TGTGCCAGCTCACCAGGGGACAGCAATCAGCCCCAGCATTTT
TRBD2 15 NA TRBJ2-2 TRBV7-2 CASRPFGGGTGELFF TGTGCCAGCAGGCCCTTTGGGGGGGGCACCGGGGAGCTGTTTTTT
NA 14 once TRBJ1-4 TRBV5-4 CASSLGQGREKLFF TGTGCCAGCAGCTTGGGGCAGGGTCGTGAAAAACTGTTTTTT
TRBD2 16 once TRBJ2-7 TRBV2 CASRAGRSGASYEQYF TGTGCCAGCAGGGCGGGTAGAAGCGGGGCCTCCTACGAGCAGTACTTC
TRBD1 12 NA TRBJ2-7 TRBV19 CAPGQISYEQYF TGTGCGCCGGGACAGATCTCCTACGAGCAGTACTTC
NA 18 NA TRBJ1-5 TRBV21-1 CAIAFGQGPTYSNQPQHF TGTGCCATCGCCTTTGGTCAGGGCCCTACTTATAGCAATCAGCCCCAGCATTTT
NA 16 NA TRBJ1-1 TRBV5-1 CASSVGLRGVNTEAFF TGCGCCAGCAGCGTAGGGTTGCGGGGCGTGAACACTGAAGCTTTCTTT
NA 13 NA TRBJ1-2 TRBV7-6 CASSSRVGEGYTF TGTGCCAGCAGCTCCAGGGTTGGGGAAGGCTACACCTTC
TRBD1 16 NA TRBJ2-7 TRBV7-2 CASSQRAGTGTYEQYF TGCGCCAGCAGCCAAAGGGCCGGGACAGGGACCTACGAGCAGTACTTC
TRBD2 15 NA TRBJ2-7 TRBV5-6 CASSLWTSGNYEQYF TGTGCCAGCAGCTTGTGGACTAGCGGAAACTACGAGCAGTACTTC
NA 15 NA TRBJ1-2 TRBV5-8 CASSLVPDRPYGYTF TGTGCCAGCAGCTTGGTCCCGGACAGACCCTATGGCTACACCTTC
TRBD1 16 NA TRBJ1-2 TRBV7-2 CASSLGTGALNYGYTF TGTGCCAGCAGCTTGGGGACAGGGGCTTTGAACTATGGCTACACCTTC
NA 16 NA TRBJ2-1 TRBV27 CASSLGGAILFNEQFF TGTGCCAGCAGTTTAGGAGGCGCCATTCTCTTCAATGAGCAGTTCTTC